The entry below gives a single T cell receptor beta chain sequence along with its context. Its target is not known. This sample is part of a study of regulatory T cells in long-lasting Graves disease. This sample's time point: persistent/refractory GD, antithyroid drugs over 5 years with positive TRAb. Isolated PBMC RNA provided the starting material for the TCR library. Graves' disease diagnosis was established per American Thyroid Association guidelines. All patients originated from an endocrinology department located in Xi'an, China. Unmatched junction bases numbered 3, after V lost 3 bases and J lost 8 bases. Germline CDR1 is SGHTA and CDR2 is FQGNSA. The CDR3 contains 13 residues. Combining iRepertoire HTBI primers with Arm-PCR of CDR3 regions, the authors built TCR beta libraries. TCRdb processed the multiplex PCR reads anew with MiXCR; each CDR3 protein has one entry. Of about half a million distinct CDR3 sequences in the sample, about 20% were seen once.

Notes on the study in general: Persistent Graves' patients possessed reduced TCR diversity relative to recently diagnosed ones. TRBV28, TRBJ1-2 and TRBJ2-5 emerged as the favored segments in persistent disease.

This receptor was identified in a female donor with Graves disease. The material sequenced was peripheral blood mononuclear cells (PBMCs), taken when the disease was refractory, from a patient treated with antithyroid drugs. The chain joins TRBV7-2 to TRBJ2-4, with 8 bases matching TRBD1. CDR3 in amino acids: CASSFQGADIQYF. Written as DNA, the CDR3 is TGTGCCAGCAGCTTCCAGGGGGCGGACATTCAGTACTTC.